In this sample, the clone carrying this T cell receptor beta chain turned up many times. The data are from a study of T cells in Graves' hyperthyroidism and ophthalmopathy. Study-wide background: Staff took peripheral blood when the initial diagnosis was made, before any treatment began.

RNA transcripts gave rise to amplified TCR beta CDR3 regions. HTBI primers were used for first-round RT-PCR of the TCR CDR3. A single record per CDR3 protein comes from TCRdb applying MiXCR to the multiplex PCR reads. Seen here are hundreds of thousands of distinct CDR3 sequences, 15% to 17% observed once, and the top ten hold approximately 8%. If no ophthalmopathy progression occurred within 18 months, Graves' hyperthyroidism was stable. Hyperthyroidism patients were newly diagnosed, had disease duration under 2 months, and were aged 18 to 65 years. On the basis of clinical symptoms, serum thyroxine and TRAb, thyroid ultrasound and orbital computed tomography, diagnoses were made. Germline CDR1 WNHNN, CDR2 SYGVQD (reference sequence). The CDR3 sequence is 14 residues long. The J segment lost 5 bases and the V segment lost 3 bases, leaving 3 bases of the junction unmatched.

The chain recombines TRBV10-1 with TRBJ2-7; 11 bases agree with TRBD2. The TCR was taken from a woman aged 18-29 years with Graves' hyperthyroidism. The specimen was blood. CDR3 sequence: CASSELAGDHEQYF. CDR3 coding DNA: TGCGCCAGCAGTGAACTAGCGGGAGATCACGAGCAGTACTTC.